This entry concerns a single T cell receptor (beta chain). Its antigen is unidentified. cDNA synthesis used the whole RNA isolate, giving expressed TCRB sequences. Naive, central memory and regulatory T cell samples averaged about 3.5 million reads. Generated by immunoSEQ multiplex PCR, the TCRdb table keeps only in-frame clones and is missing some. In the table there are around 500,000 clones, roughly 10% of which are singletons. The sample is drawn from a study of beta chain features in type 1 diabetes. Overall study findings and caveats: Amplification by PCR could prefer shorter templates, with the same effect in patients and controls. Cells that show high TCR expression could be over-represented by cDNA sequencing. At VDJ recombination sites, type 1 diabetes patients had fewer insertions and more deleted nucleotides.

Material for sequencing was naive CD4+ T cells from blood. The origin of this receptor is a woman younger than 30 in good health.

In DNA, the CDR3 is TGTGCCAGCAGTGTGTTCCGGGACAGAGCCAAAAACATTCAGTACTTC. Translated: CASSVFRDRAKNIQYF. The J gene is TRBJ2-4, the V gene TRBV27; 7 bases agree with TRBD1. Losses at the gene ends were 5 bases for V and 0 bases for J; bases not matched to a gene: 7. CDR1 and CDR2 (germline): MNHEY, SMNVEV (reference sequence). This CDR3 is built from 16 residues.